The present T cell receptor beta chain was sequenced within a study of control samples from healthy donors and cancer patients. Some clones are missing from TCRdb's copy, which holds only in-frame ones; the method was immunoSEQ multiplex PCR. There are 350,000 to 450,000 clones in the sample; 90% occur only once, and over 5.5% lies in the top ten. The germline V and J ends were trimmed by 4 bases and 0 bases, with 8 bases remaining between them. The CDR3 contains 15 residues. Germline V lookup: CDR1 KGHDR, CDR2 SFDVKD. The specimen was PBMCs. The TCR comes from a man aged 35-49 years with head and neck cancer. The rearrangement joins TRBV24-1 to TRBJ1-4, with a weak D call TRBD1 (5 bases). The CDR3 region has the DNA TGTGCCACCAGTGACAGGGACGCAACTAATGAAAAACTGTTTTTT. Amino acids: CATSDRDATNEKLFF.